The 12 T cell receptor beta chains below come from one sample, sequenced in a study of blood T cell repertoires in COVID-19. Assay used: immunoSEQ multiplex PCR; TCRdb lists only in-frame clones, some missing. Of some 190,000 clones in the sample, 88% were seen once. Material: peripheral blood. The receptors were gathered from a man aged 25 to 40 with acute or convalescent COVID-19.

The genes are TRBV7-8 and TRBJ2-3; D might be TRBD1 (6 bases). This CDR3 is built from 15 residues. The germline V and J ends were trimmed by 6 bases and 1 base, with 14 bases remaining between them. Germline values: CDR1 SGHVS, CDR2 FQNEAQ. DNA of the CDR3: TGTGCCAGCAGTTACCTTCCAGGGGGCACAGATACGCAGTATTTT. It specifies CASSYLPGGTDTQYF.

Written as DNA, the CDR3 is TGCGCCAGCAGCTTGTCCCCTACTAAATACAATGAGCAGTTCTTC. Encoded protein: CASSLSPTKYNEQFF. The J gene is TRBJ2-1, the V gene TRBV5-1; D not certain. With 1 base removed from V and 4 bases from J, the gap between germline ends came to 12 bases. The CDR3 is 15 amino acids. Looked up from germline, CDR1 is SGHRS and CDR2 is YFSETQ.

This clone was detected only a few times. CDR3 in DNA: TGCGCCAGCAGCCGCCAGGACAAGGCTAACTATGGCTACACCTTC. It is translated as CASSRQDKANYGYTF. The chain combines TRBV4-1 with TRBJ1-2, with D perhaps matching TRBD1 (5 bases). The CDR3 is made up of 15 amino acids. The V gene lost 4 bases and the J gene lost 0 bases, with 12 bases spanning the gap. Germline values: CDR1 MGHRA, CDR2 YSYEKL.

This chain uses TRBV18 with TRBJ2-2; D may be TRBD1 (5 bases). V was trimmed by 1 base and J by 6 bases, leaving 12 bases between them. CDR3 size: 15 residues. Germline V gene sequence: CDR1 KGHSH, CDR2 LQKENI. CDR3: CASSPQGRGSGELFF. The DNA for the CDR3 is TGTGCCAGCTCACCACAGGGTAGGGGATCCGGGGAGCTGTTTTTT.

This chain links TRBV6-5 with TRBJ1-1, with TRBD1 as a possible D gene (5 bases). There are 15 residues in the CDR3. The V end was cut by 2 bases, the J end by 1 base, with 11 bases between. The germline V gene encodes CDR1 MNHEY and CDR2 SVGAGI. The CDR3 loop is CASSYRDSPNTEAFF. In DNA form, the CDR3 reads TGTGCCAGCAGTTACAGAGACAGCCCGAACACTGAAGCTTTCTTT.

CDR3 DNA sequence: TGTGCCAGCAAACGAGAAATTGGCTACACCTTC. As protein: CASKREIGYTF. The chain uses TRBV12-3 or TRBV12-4 and TRBJ1-2; the D is unclear. Trimming stripped 7 bases from V and 7 bases from J, with 10 bases between. CDR3 length: 11 amino acids.

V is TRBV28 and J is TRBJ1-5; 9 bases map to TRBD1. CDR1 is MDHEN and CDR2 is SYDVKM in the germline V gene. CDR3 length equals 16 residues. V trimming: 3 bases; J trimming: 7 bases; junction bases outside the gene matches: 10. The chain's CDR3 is CASSLGATGGRQPQHF. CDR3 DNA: TGTGCCAGCAGTTTGGGGGCTACAGGGGGCCGGCAGCCCCAGCATTTT. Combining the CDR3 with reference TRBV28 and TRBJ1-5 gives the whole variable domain DVKVTQSSRYLVKRTGEKVFLECVQDMDHENMFWYRQDPGLGLRLIYFSYDVKMKEKGDIPEGYSVSREKKERFSLILESASTNQTSMYLCASSLGATGGRQPQHFGDGTRLSIL.

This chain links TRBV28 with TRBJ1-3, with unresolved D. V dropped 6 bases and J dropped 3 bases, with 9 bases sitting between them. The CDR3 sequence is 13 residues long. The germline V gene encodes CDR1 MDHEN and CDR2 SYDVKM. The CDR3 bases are TGTGCCAGCAGGCTGGCGGTTGGAAACACCATATATTTT. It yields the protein CASRLAVGNTIYF.

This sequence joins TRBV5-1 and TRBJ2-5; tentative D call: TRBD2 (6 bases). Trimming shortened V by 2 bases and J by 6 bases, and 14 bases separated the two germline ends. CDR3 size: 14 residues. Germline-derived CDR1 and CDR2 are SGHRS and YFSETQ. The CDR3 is CASSFLSGEQTQYF. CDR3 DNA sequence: TGCGCCAGCAGCTTTCTGTCGGGGGAGCAGACCCAGTACTTC.

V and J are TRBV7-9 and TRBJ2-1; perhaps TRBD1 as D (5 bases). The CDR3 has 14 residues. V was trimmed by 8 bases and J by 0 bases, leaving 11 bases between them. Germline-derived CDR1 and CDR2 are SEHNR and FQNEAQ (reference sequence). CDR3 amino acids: CASLETASYNEQFF. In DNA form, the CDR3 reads TGTGCCAGCTTGGAGACAGCCTCCTACAATGAGCAGTTCTTC.

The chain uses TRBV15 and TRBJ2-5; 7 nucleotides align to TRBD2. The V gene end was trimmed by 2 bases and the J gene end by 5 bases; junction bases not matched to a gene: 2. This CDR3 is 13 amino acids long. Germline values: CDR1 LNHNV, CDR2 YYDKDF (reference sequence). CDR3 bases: TGTGCCACCAGCAGATGGGGGGGGGAGACCCAGTACTTC. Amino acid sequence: CATSRWGGETQYF.

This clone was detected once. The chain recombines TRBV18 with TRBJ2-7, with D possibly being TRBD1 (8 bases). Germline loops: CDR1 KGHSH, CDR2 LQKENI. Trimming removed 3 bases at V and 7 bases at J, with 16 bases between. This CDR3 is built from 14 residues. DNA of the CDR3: TGTGCCAGCTCACCGCAGGGGGCCGGGGGGGAGCAGTACTTC. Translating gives CASSPQGAGGEQYF. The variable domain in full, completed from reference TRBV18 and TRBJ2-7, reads NAGVMQNPRHLVRRRGQEARLRCSPMKGHSHVYWYRQLPEEGLKFMVYLQKENIIDESGMPKERFSAEFPKEGPSILRIQQVVRGDSAAYFCASSPQGAGGEQYFGPGTRLTVT.